The text below deals with one TCR beta chain. The sample originates from a study of blood T cell repertoires in COVID-19. Per the original methods: Quantification of nucleated cells was approximated via reference gene primer amplification. Clones were read by immunoSEQ multiplex PCR, and TCRdb kept only the in-frame ones, dropping some. V and J calls and clone size follow that table, whereas D and trimming were derived from the DNA. This table has about 200,000 clones, about 85% appearing once. CDR3 length: 17 amino acids. The germline V gene has CDR1 LNHDA and CDR2 SQIVND (reference sequence). Trimming cost V 2 bases and J 0 bases, with 17 bases left between them.

Sequenced sample: peripheral blood. The receptor comes from a woman over 75 with acute or convalescent COVID-19. The chain combines TRBV19 with TRBJ2-7; a possible D gene is TRBD1 (5 bases). In DNA, the CDR3 is TGTGCCAGTAGTATAAGGGGTCCAGCCTCTAGCTCCTACGAGCAGTACTTC. Protein product: CASSIRGPASSSYEQYF.